The 9 T cell receptor beta chains reported below all come from one sample, sequenced in a study of blood T cell repertoires in COVID-19. Only in-frame clones appear in the TCRdb table, and some are missing; sequencing was by immunoSEQ multiplex PCR. The sample contains a few hundred thousand clones, 85% of which appear only once. Material for sequencing was peripheral blood. The receptors shown here come from a woman aged 18 to 35 with acute or convalescent COVID-19.

This clone has only one observation. The rearrangement links TRBV5-6 to TRBJ1-2; 11 bases line up with TRBD1. V lost 5 bases, J lost 7 bases, and 7 bases stayed unmatched. CDR3 length equals 14 residues. The V gene's germline CDR1 is SGHDT and CDR2 YYEEEE. CDR3 amino acids: CASSSDRGHRGYTF. The CDR3 DNA reads TGTGCCAGCAGTTCGGACAGGGGGCATCGTGGCTACACCTTC. The whole variable domain, remainder taken from reference TRBV5-6 and TRBJ1-2, is DAGVTQSPTHLIKTRGQQVTLRCSPKSGHDTVSWYQQALGQGPQFIFQYYEEEERQRGNFPDRFSGHQFPNYSSELNVNALLLGDSALYLCASSSDRGHRGYTFGSGTRLTVV.

This clone was counted once. The chain employs TRBV5-5 and TRBJ2-5; the match to TRBD1 covers 12 bases. Per germline, CDR1 SGHKS and CDR2 YYEKEE (reference sequence). With 7 bases clipped from V and 4 bases from J, the junction kept 5 bases outside the gene matches. The CDR3 totals 14 residues. The CDR3 here is CASGTGGVGETQYF. The CDR3 DNA is TGTGCCAGCGGGACAGGGGGCGTTGGAGAGACCCAGTACTTC.

This chain uses TRBV3-1 (or the pseudogene TRBV3-2) with TRBJ1-4; 9 bases align to TRBD1. The CDR3 extends over 19 amino acids. Unmatched junction bases numbered 14, after V lost 0 bases and J lost 6 bases. Germline V CDR1 and CDR2: LGHDT, YNNKEL (reference sequence). The CDR3 sequence: CASSQELGQGRGLYEKLFF. DNA for the CDR3: TGTGCCAGCAGCCAAGAATTGGGACAGGGAAGGGGGCTATATGAAAAACTGTTTTTT.

The chain links TRBV7-3 to TRBJ2-1; TRBD2 matches at 9 bases. Per germline, CDR1 SGHTA and CDR2 FQGTGA. The ends lost 5 bases at V and 10 bases at J; junction bases unmatched: 6. This CDR3 is built from 13 residues. The CDR3 sequence: CASSLTSGGEQFF. The CDR3 DNA sequence: TGTGCCAGCAGCCTGACTAGCGGAGGCGAGCAGTTCTTC.

The J gene is TRBJ1-2, the V gene TRBV18, with TRBD1 identical over 8 bases. The trim removed 1 base at V and 4 bases at J, leaving 5 bases unmatched. Germline V gives CDR1 KGHSH, CDR2 LQKENI. This CDR3 comprises 15 residues. CDR3 in DNA: TGTGCCAGCTCACCACAGAGCGACAGGGGCTATGGCTACACCTTC. This sequence encodes CASSPQSDRGYGYTF. Based on the CDR3 plus reference TRBV18 and TRBJ1-2, the full variable domain is NAGVMQNPRHLVRRRGQEARLRCSPMKGHSHVYWYRQLPEEGLKFMVYLQKENIIDESGMPKERFSAEFPKEGPSILRIQQVVRGDSAAYFCASSPQSDRGYGYTFGSGTRLTVV.

The chain uses TRBV10-2 and TRBJ2-7; D unresolved. Trimming stripped 8 bases from V and 1 base from J, with 6 bases between. Germline V gene lookup returns CDR1 WSHSY and CDR2 SAAADI. The CDR3 contains 11 residues. In DNA, the CDR3 is TGCGCCAGCGGCCCTTCCTACGAGCAGTACTTC. This encodes CASGPSYEQYF.

The chain recombines TRBV9 with TRBJ2-6; the D gene is possibly TRBD1 (5 bases). The germline gives CDR1 SGDLS, CDR2 YYNGEE. This CDR3 is 17 amino acids long. The V gene lost 1 base and the J gene lost 3 bases, with 14 bases spanning the gap. Here the CDR3 DNA reads TGTGCCAGCAGCGTAACAAGGGGTTCCAGTGGGGCCAACGTCCTGACTTTC. This sequence encodes CASSVTRGSSGANVLTF.

CDR3 coding DNA: TGCGCCAGCAGCCAAGTGGGACTAGCGAACTACGAGCAGTACTTC. Protein sequence: CASSQVGLANYEQYF. The chain carries TRBV4-1 and TRBJ2-7; 10 bases line up with TRBD2. Germline assignment: CDR1 MGHRA and CDR2 YSYEKL. The length of the CDR3 is 15 residues. Unmatched junction bases numbered 3, after V lost 1 base and J lost 3 bases.

The count of this clone is one. J is TRBJ2-7 and V is TRBV19; D unresolved. The CDR3 is 13 residues long. V lost 4 bases, J lost 6 bases, and 13 bases lay in between. Per the germline V gene, CDR1 is LNHDA and CDR2 is SQIVND (reference sequence). The CDR3 is CASSRIIGREQYF. In DNA form, the CDR3 reads TGTGCCAGTAGTAGGATAATTGGGCGCGAGCAGTACTTC.